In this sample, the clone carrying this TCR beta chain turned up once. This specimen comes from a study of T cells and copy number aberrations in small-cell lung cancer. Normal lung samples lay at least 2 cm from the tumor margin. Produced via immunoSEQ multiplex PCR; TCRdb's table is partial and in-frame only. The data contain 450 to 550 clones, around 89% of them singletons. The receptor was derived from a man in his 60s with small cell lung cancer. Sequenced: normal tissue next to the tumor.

The CDR3 sequence: CAWSRQGVNYEQYF. As DNA, the CDR3 is TGTGCCTGGAGCCGACAGGGGGTTAACTACGAGCAGTACTTC. The genes are TRBV30 and TRBJ2-7; TRBD1 matches 9 bases. CDR3 length: 14 amino acids. V trimming: 3 bases; J trimming: 3 bases; junction bases outside the gene matches: 6. Germline assignment: CDR1 GTSNPN and CDR2 SVGIG (reference sequence). The variable domain in full, completed from reference TRBV30 and TRBJ2-7, reads SQTIHQWPATLVQPVGSPLSLECTVEGTSNPNLYWYRQAAGRGLQLLFYSVGIGQISSEVPQNLSASRPQDRQFILSSKKLLLSDSGFYLCAWSRQGVNYEQYFGPGTRLTVT.